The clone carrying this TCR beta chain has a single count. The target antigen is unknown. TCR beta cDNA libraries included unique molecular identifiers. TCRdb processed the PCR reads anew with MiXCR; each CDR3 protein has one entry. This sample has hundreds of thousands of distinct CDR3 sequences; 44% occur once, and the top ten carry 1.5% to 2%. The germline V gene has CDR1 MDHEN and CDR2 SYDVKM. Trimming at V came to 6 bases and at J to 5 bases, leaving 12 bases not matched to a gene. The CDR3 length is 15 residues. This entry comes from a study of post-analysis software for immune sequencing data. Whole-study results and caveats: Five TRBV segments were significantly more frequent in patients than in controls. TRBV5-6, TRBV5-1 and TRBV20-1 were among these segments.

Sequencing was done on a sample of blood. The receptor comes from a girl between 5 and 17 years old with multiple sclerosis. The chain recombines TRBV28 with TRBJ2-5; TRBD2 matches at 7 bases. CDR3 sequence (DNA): TGTGCCAGCAGAAGCACGGGGGGAGGGTCCGAGACCCAGTACTTC. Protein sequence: CASRSTGGGSETQYF.